This T cell receptor beta chain originates from a study of technical replicates of blood from several donors. Method: immunoSEQ multiplex PCR; TCRdb's copy keeps in-frame clones and lacks some. The top ten hold 3.9% of the sample, which has over 45,000 clones, 80% to 95% seen once. The CDR3 spans 16 residues. Germline V gene data show CDR1 as GTSNPN and CDR2 as SVGIG (reference sequence). With 0 bases clipped from V and 9 bases from J, the junction kept 13 bases outside the gene matches. The sequenced sample was PBMCs. The genes are TRBV30 and TRBJ2-5; TRBD2 matches at 10 bases. This receptor was obtained from a human donor in good health. Some clones in this sample may be carry-over from other donors' samples. The CDR3 region is CAWSVNPGLARRPQYF. The CDR3 DNA sequence: TGTGCCTGGAGTGTAAATCCGGGACTAGCGAGACGGCCCCAGTACTTC.